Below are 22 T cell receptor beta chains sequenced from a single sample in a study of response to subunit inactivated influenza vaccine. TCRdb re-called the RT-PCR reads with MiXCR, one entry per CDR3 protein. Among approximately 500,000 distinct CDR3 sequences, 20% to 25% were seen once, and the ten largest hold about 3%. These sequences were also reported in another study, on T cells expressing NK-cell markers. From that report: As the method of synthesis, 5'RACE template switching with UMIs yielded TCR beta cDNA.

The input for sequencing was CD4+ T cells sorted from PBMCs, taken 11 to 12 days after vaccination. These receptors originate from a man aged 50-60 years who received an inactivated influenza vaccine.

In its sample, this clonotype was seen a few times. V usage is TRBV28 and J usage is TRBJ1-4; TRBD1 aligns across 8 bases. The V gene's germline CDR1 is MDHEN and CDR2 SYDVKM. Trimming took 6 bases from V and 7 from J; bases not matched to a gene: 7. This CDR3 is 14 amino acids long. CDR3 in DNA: TGTGCCAGCAGCTCAGGGGGCGCGGGTGAAAAACTGTTTTTT. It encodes CASSSGGAGEKLFF.

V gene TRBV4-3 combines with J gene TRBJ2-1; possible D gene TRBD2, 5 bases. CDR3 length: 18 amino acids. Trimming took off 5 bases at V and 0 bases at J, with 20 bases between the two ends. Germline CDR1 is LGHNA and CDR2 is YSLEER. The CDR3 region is CASSTIKVAIRSYNEQFF. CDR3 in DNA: TGCGCCAGCAGCACAATTAAAGTAGCGATCCGCTCCTACAATGAGCAGTTCTTC.

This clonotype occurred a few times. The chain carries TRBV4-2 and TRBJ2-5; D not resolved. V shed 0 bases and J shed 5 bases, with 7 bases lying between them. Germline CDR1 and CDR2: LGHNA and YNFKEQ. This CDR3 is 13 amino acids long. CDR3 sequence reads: CASSQDMEETQYF. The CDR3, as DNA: TGTGCCAGCAGCCAAGACATGGAGGAGACCCAGTACTTC.

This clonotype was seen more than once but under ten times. Here the CDR3 DNA reads TGCGCCAGCAGCCAAGATGGCAGGGGGAGAGCCGGGGAGCTGTTTTTT. Translating gives CASSQDGRGRAGELFF. V gene TRBV4-3 combines with J gene TRBJ2-2; 7 bases agree with TRBD1. Germline CDR1 LGHNA, CDR2 YSLEER. This CDR3 is built from 16 residues. V lost 0 bases to trimming and J lost 6 bases; unmatched junction nucleotides: 7.

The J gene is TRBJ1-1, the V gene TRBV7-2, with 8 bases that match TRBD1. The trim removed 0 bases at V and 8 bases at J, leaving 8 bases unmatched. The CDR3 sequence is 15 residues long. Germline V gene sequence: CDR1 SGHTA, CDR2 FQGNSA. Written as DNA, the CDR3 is TGTGCCAGCAGCTTAGCGATCCAGACAGGGGAGGAAGCTTTCTTT. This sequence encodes CASSLAIQTGEEAFF. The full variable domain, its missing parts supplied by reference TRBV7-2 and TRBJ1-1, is GAGVSQSPSNKVTEKGKDVELRCDPISGHTALYWYRQSLGQGLEFLIYFQGNSAPDKSGLPSDRFSAERTGGSVSTLTIQRTQQEDSAVYLCASSLAIQTGEEAFFGQGTRLTVV.

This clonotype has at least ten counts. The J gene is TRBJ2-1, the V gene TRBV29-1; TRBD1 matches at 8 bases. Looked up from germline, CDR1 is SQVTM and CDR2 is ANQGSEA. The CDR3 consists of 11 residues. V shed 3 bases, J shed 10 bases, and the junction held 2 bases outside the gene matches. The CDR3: CSVDRGREQFF. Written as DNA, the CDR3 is TGCAGCGTTGACAGGGGGCGGGAGCAGTTCTTC.

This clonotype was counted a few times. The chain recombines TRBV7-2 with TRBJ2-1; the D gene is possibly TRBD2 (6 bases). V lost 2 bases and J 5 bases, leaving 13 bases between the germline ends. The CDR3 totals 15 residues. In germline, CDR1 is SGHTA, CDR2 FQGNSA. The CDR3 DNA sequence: TGTGCCAGCAGCTTAACGGCGGGGAAACACAATGAGCAGTTCTTC. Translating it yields CASSLTAGKHNEQFF.

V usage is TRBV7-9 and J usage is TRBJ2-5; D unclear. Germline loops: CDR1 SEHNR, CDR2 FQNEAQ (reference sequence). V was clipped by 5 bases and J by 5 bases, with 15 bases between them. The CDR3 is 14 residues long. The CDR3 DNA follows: TGTGCCAGCAGCCGAAGTCTGGGCGCGGAGACCCAGTACTTC. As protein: CASSRSLGAETQYF.

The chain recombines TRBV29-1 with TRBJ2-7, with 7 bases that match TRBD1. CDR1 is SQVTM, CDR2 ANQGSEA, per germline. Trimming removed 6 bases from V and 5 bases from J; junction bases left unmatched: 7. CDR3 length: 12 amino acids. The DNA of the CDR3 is TGCAGCGTGAAACCGACAGGGAACGAGCAGTACTTC. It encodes CSVKPTGNEQYF.

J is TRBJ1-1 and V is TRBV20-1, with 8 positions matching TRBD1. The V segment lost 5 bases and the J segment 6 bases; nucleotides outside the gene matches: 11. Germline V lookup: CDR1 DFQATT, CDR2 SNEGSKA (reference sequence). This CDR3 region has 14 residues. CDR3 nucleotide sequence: TGCAGTGCTGTAAGGAATCAGGGGGCCGCTGAAGCTTTCTTT. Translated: CSAVRNQGAAEAFF.

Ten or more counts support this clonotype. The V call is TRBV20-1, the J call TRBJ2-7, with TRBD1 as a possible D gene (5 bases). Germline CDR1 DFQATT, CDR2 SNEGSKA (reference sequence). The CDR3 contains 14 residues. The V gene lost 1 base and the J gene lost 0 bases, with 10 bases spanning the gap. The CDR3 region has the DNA TGCAGTGCTAGAGGGGGCGTAGGCTCCTACGAGCAGTACTTC. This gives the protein CSARGGVGSYEQYF.

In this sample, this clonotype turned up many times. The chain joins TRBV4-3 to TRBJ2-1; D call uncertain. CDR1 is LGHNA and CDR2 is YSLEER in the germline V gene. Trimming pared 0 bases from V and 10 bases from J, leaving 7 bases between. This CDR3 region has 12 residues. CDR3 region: CASSQEGFEQFF. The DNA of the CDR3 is TGCGCCAGCAGCCAAGAAGGGTTCGAGCAGTTCTTC.

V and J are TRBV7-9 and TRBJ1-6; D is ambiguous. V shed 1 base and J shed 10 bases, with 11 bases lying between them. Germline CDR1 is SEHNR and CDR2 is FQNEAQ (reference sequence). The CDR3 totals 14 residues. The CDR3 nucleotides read TGTGCCAGCAGCTTAGAGTTCGGGGTATCACCCCTCCACTTT. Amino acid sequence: CASSLEFGVSPLHF.

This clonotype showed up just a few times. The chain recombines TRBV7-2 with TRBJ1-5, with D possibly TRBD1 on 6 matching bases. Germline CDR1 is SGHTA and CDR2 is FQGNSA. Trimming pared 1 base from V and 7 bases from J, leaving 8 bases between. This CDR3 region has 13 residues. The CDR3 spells CASSLDGGQPQHF. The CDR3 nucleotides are TGTGCCAGCAGCTTAGATGGGGGCCAGCCCCAGCATTTT.

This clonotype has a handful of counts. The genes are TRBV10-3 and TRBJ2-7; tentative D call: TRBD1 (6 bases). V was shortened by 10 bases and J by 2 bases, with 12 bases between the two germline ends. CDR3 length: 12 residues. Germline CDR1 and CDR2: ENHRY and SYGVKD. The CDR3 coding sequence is TGTGCCACGACGGACAGTCCCTACGAGCAGTACTTC. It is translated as CATTDSPYEQYF.

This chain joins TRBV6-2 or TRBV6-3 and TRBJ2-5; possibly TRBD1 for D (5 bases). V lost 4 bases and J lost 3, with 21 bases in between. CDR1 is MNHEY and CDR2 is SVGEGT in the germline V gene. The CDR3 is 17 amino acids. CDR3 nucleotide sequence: TGTGCCAGCAGTTCTCTGACTCGAGCCAAAGGGGAAGAGACCCAGTACTTC. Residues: CASSSLTRAKGEETQYF.

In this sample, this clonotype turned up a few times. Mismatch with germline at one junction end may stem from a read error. In nucleotides, the CDR3 is TGTGCCAGCAGCTTGTTGGCAGGGACTTACCCGGAGGACTTC. Protein: CASSLLAGTYPEDF. The chain has TRBV7-2 and TRBJ2-7, with D maybe TRBD2 (6 bases). CDR3 length: 14 residues. Germline V gives CDR1 SGHTA, CDR2 FQGNSA.

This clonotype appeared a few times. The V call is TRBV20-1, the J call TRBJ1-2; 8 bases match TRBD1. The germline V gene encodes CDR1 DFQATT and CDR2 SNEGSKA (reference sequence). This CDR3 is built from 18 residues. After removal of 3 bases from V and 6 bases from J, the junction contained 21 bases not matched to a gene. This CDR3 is CSARAINRDRNYQDGYTF. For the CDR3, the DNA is TGCAGTGCTAGGGCCATAAACCGGGACAGGAATTATCAGGATGGCTACACCTTC.

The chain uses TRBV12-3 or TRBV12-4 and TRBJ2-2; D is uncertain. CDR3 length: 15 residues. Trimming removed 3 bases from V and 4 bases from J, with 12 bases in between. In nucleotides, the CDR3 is TGTGCCAGCAGTTTTGGCACAAGCAGCACCGGGGAGCTGTTTTTT. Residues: CASSFGTSSTGELFF.

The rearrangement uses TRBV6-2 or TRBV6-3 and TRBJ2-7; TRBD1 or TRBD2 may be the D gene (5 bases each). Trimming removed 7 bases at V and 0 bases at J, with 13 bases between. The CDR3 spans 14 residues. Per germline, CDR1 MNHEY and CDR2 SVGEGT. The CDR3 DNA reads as TGTGCCAGCAAAGACTTTGGGGGCTCCTACGAGCAGTACTTC. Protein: CASKDFGGSYEQYF.

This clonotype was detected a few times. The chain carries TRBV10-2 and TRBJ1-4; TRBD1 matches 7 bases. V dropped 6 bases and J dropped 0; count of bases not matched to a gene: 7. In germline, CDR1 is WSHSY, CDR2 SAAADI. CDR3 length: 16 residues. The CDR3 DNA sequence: TGCGCCAGCAGGGAGGGGGCACTACCAACTAATGAAAAACTGTTTTTT. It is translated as CASREGALPTNEKLFF.

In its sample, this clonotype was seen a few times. This CDR3 reads CSASRQTNEKLFF. The CDR3 DNA reads TGCAGTGCTTCAAGGCAAACTAATGAAAAACTGTTTTTT. The chain links TRBV20-1 to TRBJ1-4; D unresolved. V was shortened by 5 bases and J by 1 base, with 8 bases between the two germline ends. CDR3 length equals 13 residues. Germline V gene data show CDR1 as DFQATT and CDR2 as SNEGSKA (reference sequence).